The TCR beta chain described here comes from a study of identical twins. TCRdb independently ran MiXCR on the 5' RACE reads; one entry per CDR3 protein. This table holds 1.5 million to 2 million distinct CDR3 sequences, about 31% found once. The study, taken as a whole, reports: The same donors were not followed; conclusions instead depended on cross-sectional statistical analysis.

This clonotype was observed a few times. What it binds is unknown. Healthy Caucasian donors formed the entire cohort. From germline, CDR1 is SGDLS and CDR2 YYNGEE. The V segment lost 7 bases and the J segment 1 base; nucleotides outside the gene matches: 6. This CDR3 spans 14 amino acids. This TCR was recovered from a newborn girl in good health. The specimen was cord blood. V is TRBV9 and J is TRBJ1-1; 8 bases map to TRBD1. CDR3 bases: TGTGCCAGCTGGACAGGGCGAGGGAACACTGAAGCTTTCTTT. Translating it yields CASWTGRGNTEAFF.